These 30 T cell receptor beta chains originate from one sample sequenced in a study of T cells in localized non-small cell lung cancer. The protocol was immunoSEQ multiplex PCR, while the TCRdb copy is restricted to in-frame clones and leaves out a portion. The sample contains tens of thousands of clones, roughly 88% of which appear only once. The material sequenced was peripheral blood mononuclear cells, taken before any cancer treatment. These TCRs come from a man aged 35-75 years with stage III lung adenocarcinoma.

The genes are TRBV11-1 and TRBJ2-1; 12 bases are shared with TRBD2. V shed 6 bases, J shed 2 bases, and the junction held 8 bases outside the gene matches. This CDR3 has 17 residues. Germline CDR1 and CDR2: SGHAT and FQDESV (reference sequence). The CDR3 loop is CASRGGLAGAAYNEQFF. The CDR3 coding sequence is TGTGCCAGCAGAGGGGGACTAGCGGGCGCCGCCTACAATGAGCAGTTCTTC.

This chain joins TRBV30 and TRBJ2-5, with 12 bases identical to TRBD2. V lost 2 bases to trimming and J lost 4 bases; unmatched junction nucleotides: 2. Germline V gene sequence: CDR1 GTSNPN, CDR2 SVGIG (reference sequence). The CDR3 consists of 14 residues. The CDR3 reads CAWSQLAGGETQYF. CDR3 DNA: TGTGCCTGGAGTCAACTAGCGGGAGGAGAGACCCAGTACTTC. Combining the CDR3 with reference TRBV30 and TRBJ2-5 gives the whole variable domain SQTIHQWPATLVQPVGSPLSLECTVEGTSNPNLYWYRQAAGRGLQLLFYSVGIGQISSEVPQNLSASRPQDRQFILSSKKLLLSDSGFYLCAWSQLAGGETQYFGPGTRLLVL.

This chain uses TRBV5-1 with TRBJ1-4; D is ambiguous. Germline CDR1 is SGHRS and CDR2 is YFSETQ. V was trimmed by 4 bases and J by 1 base, leaving 5 bases between them. CDR3 length equals 13 residues. CDR3 residues: CASSPGTNEKLFF. Here the CDR3 DNA reads TGCGCCAGCAGCCCGGGAACTAATGAAAAACTGTTTTTT.

The V call is TRBV9, the J call TRBJ2-3; 9 bases are a match to TRBD2. The germline V gene has CDR1 SGDLS and CDR2 YYNGEE. The CDR3 has 22 residues. The V gene end was trimmed by 0 bases and the J gene end by 2 bases; junction bases not matched to a gene: 22. As DNA, the CDR3 is TGTGCCAGCAGCGTAGCTGATGCGGGGGGGTTTTCCTTCTTTCATTCCACAGATACGCAGTATTTT. Its protein is CASSVADAGGFSFFHSTDTQYF.

The V gene is TRBV7-9, the J gene TRBJ2-2; D may be TRBD1 (6 bases). This CDR3 spans 17 amino acids. V shed 2 bases and J shed 0 bases, with 13 bases lying between them. The germline CDR1 and CDR2 sequences are SEHNR and FQNEAQ (reference sequence). The chain's CDR3 is CASSLSLDSPNTGELFF. The CDR3, as DNA: TGTGCCAGCAGCTTATCGTTGGACAGCCCGAACACCGGGGAGCTGTTTTTT.

The V gene is TRBV18, the J gene TRBJ2-7; D gene unclear. The CDR3 contains 11 residues. CDR1 KGHSH and CDR2 LQKENI come from the germline V gene. Trimming left V 5 bases short and J 1 base short, with 3 bases between. The CDR3: CASSTSYEQYF. The CDR3 region has the DNA TGTGCCAGCTCAACTTCCTACGAGCAGTACTTC.

The chain links TRBV5-5 to TRBJ2-7; the D gene could be TRBD1 or TRBD2 (6 bases each). The V gene lost 1 base and the J gene lost 3 bases, with 14 bases spanning the gap. The germline V gene has CDR1 SGHKS and CDR2 YYEKEE (reference sequence). The CDR3 has 15 amino acids. The CDR3 sequence: CASSLWGQGGYEQYF. The CDR3 DNA is TGTGCCAGCAGCTTGTGGGGGCAGGGAGGCTACGAGCAGTACTTC.

This clone was observed a few times. V usage is TRBV2 and J usage is TRBJ1-4, with D unclear. The germline V gene encodes CDR1 SNHLY and CDR2 FYNNEI. The CDR3 sequence is 11 residues long. V lost 7 bases, J lost 8 bases, and 8 bases lay in between. The CDR3: CASKGLEKLFF. CDR3 nucleotides: TGTGCCAGCAAAGGGTTGGAAAAACTGTTTTTT. Filled out from reference TRBV2 and TRBJ1-4, the complete variable domain reads EPEVTQTPSHQVTQMGQEVILRCVPISNHLYFYWYRQILGQKVEFLVSFYNNEISEKSEIFDDQFSVERPDGSNFTLKIRSTKLEDSAMYFCASKGLEKLFFGSGTQLSVL.

This chain joins TRBV18 and TRBJ2-7, with 9 bases lining up with TRBD1. The CDR3 covers 15 residues. CDR1 and CDR2 from the germline V gene are KGHSH and LQKENI. Trimming took 0 bases from V and 5 from J; bases not matched to a gene: 5. The CDR3 bases are TGTGCCAGCTCACCACCGGGACAGGGATTCAACGAGCAGTACTTC. It yields the protein CASSPPGQGFNEQYF.

The J gene is TRBJ2-7, the V gene TRBV7-9; TRBD1 is a possible D gene (6 bases). The V end lost 0 bases, the J end lost 5 bases, and 17 bases lay between the germline ends. CDR1 is SEHNR and CDR2 is FQNEAQ in the germline V gene (reference sequence). The CDR3 has 16 residues. CDR3 sequence: CASSLAWGPSGHEQYF. In DNA form, the CDR3 reads TGTGCCAGCAGCTTAGCTTGGGGGCCCTCAGGGCACGAGCAGTACTTC.

DNA for the CDR3: TGTGCCTGGAGTAAAGCCCGAATAGGCGAGCAGTACTTC. Protein sequence: CAWSKARIGEQYF. V is TRBV30 and J is TRBJ2-7; no clear D gene. V was pared by 2 bases and J by 6 bases, with 14 bases between. The length of the CDR3 is 13 residues. The germline gives CDR1 GTSNPN, CDR2 SVGIG (reference sequence). Complete variable domain (other parts from reference TRBV30 and TRBJ2-7): SQTIHQWPATLVQPVGSPLSLECTVEGTSNPNLYWYRQAAGRGLQLLFYSVGIGQISSEVPQNLSASRPQDRQFILSSKKLLLSDSGFYLCAWSKARIGEQYFGPGTRLTVT.

The rearrangement uses TRBV19 and TRBJ1-4, with a possible D match to TRBD1 (5 bases). The germline V and J ends were trimmed by 7 bases and 3 bases, with 12 bases remaining between them. Germline assignment: CDR1 LNHDA and CDR2 SQIVND (reference sequence). This CDR3 spans 14 amino acids. DNA of the CDR3: TGTGCCAGTATGAACGGGGGATCTAATGAAAAACTGTTTTTT. Translating it yields CASMNGGSNEKLFF.

The chain employs TRBV11-2 and TRBJ2-7; 9 bases are shared with TRBD1. In germline, CDR1 is SGHAT, CDR2 FQNNGV. The V gene end was trimmed by 4 bases and the J gene end by 0 bases; junction bases not matched to a gene: 7. This CDR3 contains 16 residues. CDR3 residues: CASSSGQGLFSYEQYF. The CDR3 DNA sequence: TGTGCCAGCAGCTCGGGACAGGGCCTTTTCTCCTACGAGCAGTACTTC. Together with reference TRBV11-2 and TRBJ2-7, the CDR3 gives the full variable domain: EAGVAQSPRYKIIEKRQSVAFWCNPISGHATLYWYQQILGQGPKLLIQFQNNGVVDDSQLPKDRFSAERLKGVDSTLKIQPAKLEDSAVYLCASSSGQGLFSYEQYFGPGTRLTVT.

The genes are TRBV5-1 and TRBJ2-7, with 7 bases identical to TRBD1. The CDR3 runs 16 residues. Germline V gene lookup returns CDR1 SGHRS and CDR2 YFSETQ. Trimming took 4 bases from V and 4 from J; bases not matched to a gene: 14. The CDR3 reads CASSLNPTGLVYEQYF. The CDR3 DNA is TGCGCCAGCAGCCTAAACCCGACAGGGTTGGTGTACGAGCAGTACTTC.

This clone has just one count. This rearrangement joins TRBV11-2 to TRBJ2-5, with unresolved D. CDR3 length: 17 residues. V was shortened by 1 base and J by 2 bases, with 17 bases between the two germline ends. Germline V lookup: CDR1 SGHAT, CDR2 FQNNGV. CDR3: CASSLGTEPKIQETQYF. CDR3 DNA sequence: TGTGCCAGCAGCTTAGGAACCGAACCTAAGATACAAGAGACCCAGTACTTC.

The chain combines TRBV30 with TRBJ2-1, with 9 positions matching TRBD2. Germline assignment: CDR1 GTSNPN and CDR2 SVGIG (reference sequence). The CDR3 loop spans 15 amino acids. V trimming: 0 bases; J trimming: 4 bases; junction bases outside the gene matches: 4. This CDR3 is CAWSVPSGAYNEQFF. The CDR3 DNA reads as TGTGCCTGGAGTGTGCCTAGCGGGGCATACAATGAGCAGTTCTTC.

This clone has only one observation. One end of the junction is discordant with germline, which a read error may explain. The rearrangement links TRBV2 to TRBJ2-7; D call uncertain. The CDR3 length is 11 residues. Germline V gene sequence: CDR1 SNHLY, CDR2 FYNNEI. The CDR3 region has the DNA TGTGCCAGCAGTGGAGGTCCCATCCAGCACTTC. Translation: CASSGGPIQHF.

The rearrangement links TRBV6-1 to TRBJ1-2; D not resolved. Trimming removed 6 bases from V and 4 bases from J, with 12 bases in between. The CDR3 is 13 amino acids. Germline CDR1 MNHNS, CDR2 SASEGT. DNA for the CDR3: TGTGCCAGCAGAGAGAGCGGCCCCTATGGCTACACCTTC. Translation: CASRESGPYGYTF.

This CDR3 is CASSTGQGRVGQETQYF. In nucleotides, the CDR3 is TGCGCCAGCAGTACAGGACAGGGCAGAGTTGGGCAAGAGACCCAGTACTTC. This sequence joins TRBV5-1 and TRBJ2-5; 8 bases agree with TRBD1. The V gene end was trimmed by 5 bases and the J gene end by 2 bases; junction bases not matched to a gene: 14. Germline V CDR1 and CDR2: SGHRS, YFSETQ. The CDR3 is 17 residues long. Variable domain in full (rest from reference TRBV5-1 and TRBJ2-5): KAGVTQTPRYLIKTRGQQVTLSCSPISGHRSVSWYQQTPGQGLQFLFEYFSETQRNKGNFPGRFSGRQFSNSRSEMNVSTLELGDSALYLCASSTGQGRVGQETQYFGPGTRLLVL.

J is TRBJ2-1 and V is TRBV14; D tentatively fits TRBD1 or TRBD2 (5 bases each). Germline V gene data show CDR1 as SGHDN and CDR2 as FVKESK. V was trimmed by 6 bases and J by 7 bases, leaving 19 bases between them. The CDR3 spans 15 residues. The CDR3 coding sequence is TGTGCCAGCAGTCCCCACCATCCCGAGGGGAATGAGCAGTTCTTC. Its protein is CASSPHHPEGNEQFF.

The V call is TRBV9, the J call TRBJ2-7; D perhaps matches TRBD1 (5 bases). The CDR3 runs to 15 residues. CDR1 and CDR2 from the germline V gene are SGDLS and YYNGEE. The V end was cut by 4 bases, the J end by 6 bases, with 20 bases between. For the CDR3, the DNA is TGTGCCAGCAGCCTCTCCAGGGCCCCAACAGGCGAGCAGTACTTC. It specifies CASSLSRAPTGEQYF.

The genes are TRBV28 and TRBJ2-7, with D unclear. The CDR3 runs 12 residues. Germline V lookup: CDR1 MDHEN, CDR2 SYDVKM. V lost 6 bases to trimming and J lost 3 bases, with 9 bases between them. CDR3: CASRSLDYEQYF. The CDR3 DNA is TGTGCCAGCAGGAGTTTGGACTACGAGCAGTACTTC.

This chain joins TRBV15 and TRBJ1-2, with D possibly matching TRBD1 (5 bases). The CDR3 sequence is 15 residues long. The germline V and J ends were trimmed by 4 bases and 5 bases, with 17 bases remaining between them. Germline values: CDR1 LNHNV, CDR2 YYDKDF (reference sequence). The CDR3 is CATSTTSGAVYGYTF. The CDR3 DNA reads TGTGCCACCAGCACCACATCCGGGGCAGTTTATGGCTACACCTTC.

The CDR3 nucleotides are TGTGCCAGCAGCTTGGACGGAAGCTCTGGAAACACCATATATTTT. Amino acids: CASSLDGSSGNTIYF. The chain carries TRBV7-9 and TRBJ1-3; no firm D call. This CDR3 contains 15 residues. The germline gives CDR1 SEHNR, CDR2 FQNEAQ (reference sequence). Trimming took off 3 bases at V and 0 bases at J, with 9 bases between the two ends. The whole variable domain, remainder taken from reference TRBV7-9 and TRBJ1-3, is DTGVSQNPRHKITKRGQNVTFRCDPISEHNRLYWYRQTLGQGPEFLTYFQNEAQLEKSRLLSDRFSAERPKGSFSTLEIQRTEQGDSAMYLCASSLDGSSGNTIYFGEGSWLTVV.

This clone has more than one count but fewer than ten. The chain is built from TRBV11-2 and TRBJ1-1, with TRBD1 as a possible D gene (5 bases). The germline V and J ends were trimmed by 0 bases and 2 bases, with 7 bases remaining between them. The germline V gene encodes CDR1 SGHAT and CDR2 FQNNGV. The CDR3 has 14 residues. The CDR3 DNA is TGTGCCAGCAGCTTAGACAGGGACAACACTGAAGCTTTCTTT. The encoded protein is CASSLDRDNTEAFF.

This clone was detected once. The chain employs TRBV7-2 and TRBJ1-2; perhaps TRBD1 as D (6 bases). The germline gives CDR1 SGHTA, CDR2 FQGNSA. The length of the CDR3 is 13 residues. Trimming shortened V by 7 bases and J by 7 bases, and 16 bases separated the two germline ends. The CDR3 DNA reads as TGTGCCAGCAACTCTAGGGGGGGCTTTGGCTACACCTTC. Amino acids: CASNSRGGFGYTF.

A single count supports this clone. The chain couples TRBV6-6 to TRBJ1-1; no reliable D call. CDR3 length: 12 residues. Germline loops: CDR1 MNHNY, CDR2 SVGAGI (reference sequence). Trimming left V 5 bases short and J 1 base short, with 5 bases between. CDR3 residues: CASSNRNTEAFF. The CDR3 region has the DNA TGTGCCAGCAGTAACAGGAACACTGAAGCTTTCTTT.

V usage is TRBV28 and J usage is TRBJ1-2; D not resolved. The CDR3 sequence is 13 residues long. Germline V lookup: CDR1 MDHEN, CDR2 SYDVKM. V was shortened by 3 bases and J by 5 bases, with 10 bases between the two germline ends. The DNA of the CDR3 is TGTGCCAGCAGTTTCGGCCGGGGTTATGGCTACACCTTC. It translates to CASSFGRGYGYTF.

This chain uses TRBV5-6 with TRBJ2-7; TRBD1 agrees at 10 bases. This CDR3 comprises 14 residues. Germline assignment: CDR1 SGHDT and CDR2 YYEEEE. Unmatched junction bases numbered 3, after V lost 3 bases and J lost 3 bases. The DNA of the CDR3 is TGTGCCAGCAGCTCCCGGGACAGGGGCTACGAGCAGTACTTC. Protein: CASSSRDRGYEQYF.

The chain uses TRBV19 and TRBJ2-2; TRBD2 is a possible D gene (6 bases). The CDR3 is 15 amino acids. Trimming removed 3 bases at V and 1 base at J, with 9 bases between. Germline loops: CDR1 LNHDA, CDR2 SQIVND (reference sequence). The CDR3 DNA is TGTGCCAGTAGTATGGTCGGGGGGAACACCGGGGAGCTGTTTTTT. Translated, it gives CASSMVGGNTGELFF. The variable domain in full, with the rest retrieved from reference TRBV19 and TRBJ2-2, is DGGITQSPKYLFRKEGQNVTLSCEQNLNHDAMYWYRQDPGQGLRLIYYSQIVNDFQKGDIAEGYSVSREKKESFPLTVTSAQKNPTAFYLCASSMVGGNTGELFFGEGSRLTVL.